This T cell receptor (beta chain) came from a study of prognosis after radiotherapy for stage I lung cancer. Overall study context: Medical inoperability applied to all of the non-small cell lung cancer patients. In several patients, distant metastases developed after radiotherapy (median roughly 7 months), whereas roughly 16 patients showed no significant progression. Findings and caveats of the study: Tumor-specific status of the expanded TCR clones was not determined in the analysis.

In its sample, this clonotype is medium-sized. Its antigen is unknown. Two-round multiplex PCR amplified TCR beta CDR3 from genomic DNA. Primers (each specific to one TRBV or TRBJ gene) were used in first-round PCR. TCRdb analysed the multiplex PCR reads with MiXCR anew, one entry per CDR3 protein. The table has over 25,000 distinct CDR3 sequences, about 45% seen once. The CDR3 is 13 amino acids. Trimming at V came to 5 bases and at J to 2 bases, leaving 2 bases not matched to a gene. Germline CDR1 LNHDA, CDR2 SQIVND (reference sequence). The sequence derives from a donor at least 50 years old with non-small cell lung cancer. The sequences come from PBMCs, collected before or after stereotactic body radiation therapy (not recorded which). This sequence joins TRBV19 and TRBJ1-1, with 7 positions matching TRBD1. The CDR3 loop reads CASSGTANTEAFF. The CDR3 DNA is TGTGCCAGTAGTGGGACAGCAAACACTGAAGCTTTCTTT.